These 28 T cell receptor beta chains originate from one sample sequenced in a study of Graves' ophthalmopathy and Graves' hyperthyroidism. Amplifying from RNA transcripts, the study obtained TCR beta CDR3 regions. The library came from an HTBI-primed first-round RT-PCR and a second-round multiplex PCR. TCRdb re-called the multiplex PCR reads with MiXCR, one entry per CDR3 protein. The sample carries about 700,000 distinct CDR3 sequences, about two fifths recorded once. The sample taken for sequencing was peripheral blood. All receptors derive from an adult man with Graves' ophthalmopathy.

V usage is TRBV7-2 and J usage is TRBJ2-6, with a possible D match to TRBD2 (6 bases). This CDR3 has 19 amino acids. V lost 4 bases and J 5 bases, leaving 24 bases between the germline ends. CDR1 is SGHTA and CDR2 is FQGNSA in the germline V gene. CDR3 sequence reads: CASSWRAGRYQDWANVLTF. CDR3 nucleotide sequence: TGTGCCAGCAGCTGGAGGGCAGGGCGCTATCAAGACTGGGCCAACGTCCTGACTTTC. The whole variable domain, remainder taken from reference TRBV7-2 and TRBJ2-6, is GAGVSQSPSNKVTEKGKDVELRCDPISGHTALYWYRQSLGQGLEFLIYFQGNSAPDKSGLPSDRFSAERTGGSVSTLTIQRTQQEDSAVYLCASSWRAGRYQDWANVLTFGAGSRLTVL.

At least ten counts were recorded for this clonotype. The chain combines TRBV2 with TRBJ1-1; TRBD1 agrees at 9 bases. CDR3 length: 13 amino acids. J was trimmed by 4 bases and V by 6 bases; bases with no gene match: 3. Germline CDR1 is SNHLY and CDR2 is FYNNEI. CDR3 bases: TGTGCCAGCAGAGGACAGGGGATCACTGAAGCTTTCTTT. Translation gives CASRGQGITEAFF.

This clonotype was found a few times. The chain uses TRBV6-1 and TRBJ1-5, with D unclear. Germline V gene lookup returns CDR1 MNHNS and CDR2 SASEGT. Trimming took off 10 bases at V and 0 bases at J, with 13 bases between the two ends. The CDR3 has 14 amino acids. CDR3 nucleotides: TGTGCCACCATGGACGGATATAGCAATCAGCCCCAGCATTTT. This sequence encodes CATMDGYSNQPQHF.

Points on this clonotype: A clone one base away is much larger, so this may be a read error. The V call is TRBV10-2, the J call TRBJ2-6; maybe TRBD2 (6 bases). Trimming took off 6 bases at V and 3 bases at J, with 15 bases between the two ends. The CDR3 runs to 16 residues. CDR1 and CDR2 from the germline V gene are WSHSY and SAAADI. CDR3 DNA: TGCGCCAGCAGCCAAGATGCGGGAAGTGGGGCCAACGTCCTGACTTTC. Translating it yields CASSQDAGSGANVLTF.

This clonotype was picked up a small number of times. The chain couples TRBV12-3 or TRBV12-4 to TRBJ1-2, with a weak D call TRBD1 (5 bases). This CDR3 region has 14 residues. Trimming removed 6 bases at V and 0 bases at J, with 11 bases between. This CDR3 reads CASRPSGANYGYTF. For the CDR3, the DNA is TGTGCCAGCAGACCTTCGGGGGCTAACTATGGCTACACCTTC.

This clonotype has a count of ten or more. The chain joins TRBV2 to TRBJ2-2, with D perhaps matching TRBD2 (6 bases). Trimming pared 6 bases from V and 4 bases from J, leaving 12 bases between. Germline V gene data show CDR1 as SNHLY and CDR2 as FYNNEI. The CDR3 spans 14 residues. CDR3: CASSRAGITGELFF. CDR3 nucleotide sequence: TGTGCCAGCAGCCGAGCGGGTATCACCGGGGAGCTGTTTTTT. Full variable domain (remainder filled in from reference TRBV2 and TRBJ2-2): EPEVTQTPSHQVTQMGQEVILRCVPISNHLYFYWYRQILGQKVEFLVSFYNNEISEKSEIFDDQFSVERPDGSNFTLKIRSTKLEDSAMYFCASSRAGITGELFFGEGSRLTVL.

The V and J genes are TRBV25-1 and TRBJ2-2, with 9 bases lining up with TRBD2. Germline loops: CDR1 MGHDK, CDR2 SYGVNS. CDR3 length: 17 residues. The V segment lost 6 bases and the J segment 1 base; nucleotides outside the gene matches: 9. In DNA, the CDR3 is TGTGCCAGCAGCCGAGGACGCGGGGGGGAGAACACCGGGGAGCTGTTTTTT. Residues: CASSRGRGGENTGELFF. The variable domain in full, completed from reference TRBV25-1 and TRBJ2-2, reads EADIYQTPRYLVIGTGKKITLECSQTMGHDKMYWYQQDPGMELHLIHYSYGVNSTEKGDLSSESTVSRIRTEHFPLTLESARPSHTSQYLCASSRGRGGENTGELFFGEGSRLTVL.

This clonotype was recorded once. The genes are TRBV10-3 and TRBJ1-2; perhaps TRBD1 as D (5 bases). The CDR3 spans 14 residues. Germline CDR1 reads ENHRY; CDR2 reads SYGVKD. Between the trimmed V and J ends, which lost 4 bases and 1 base, there was a span of 10 bases. The CDR3 loop reads CAISGQPINYGYTF. The DNA for the CDR3 is TGTGCCATCAGTGGACAGCCAATTAACTATGGCTACACCTTC.

In its sample, this clonotype was seen many times. Written as DNA, the CDR3 is TGTGCCAGCACTACCGCCGGCGGTCAGCCCCAGCATTTT. The encoded protein is CASTTAGGQPQHF. The genes are TRBV7-2 and TRBJ1-5; D remains ambiguous. Per the germline V gene, CDR1 is SGHTA and CDR2 is FQGNSA. The CDR3 has 13 residues. Trimming took 7 bases from V and 6 from J, leaving 13 bases between them.

The rearrangement uses TRBV6-6 and TRBJ2-7, with D perhaps given as TRBD1 or TRBD2 (6 bases each). V dropped 7 bases and J dropped 4 bases, with 11 bases sitting between them. Germline CDR1 and CDR2: MNHNY and SVGAGI (reference sequence). This CDR3 contains 12 residues. CDR3 bases: TGTGCCAGCAAGGGGGGAATTTACGAGCAGTACTTC. It translates to CASKGGIYEQYF.

This chain uses TRBV7-8 with TRBJ1-2; the match to TRBD1 covers 8 bases. The CDR3 is 15 amino acids. Looked up from germline, CDR1 is SGHVS and CDR2 is FQNEAQ. Trimming took 11 bases from V and 8 from J; bases not matched to a gene: 19. CDR3 in amino acids: CAWSVLGQGAKGYTF. CDR3 coding DNA: TGTGCCTGGAGTGTACTAGGGCAGGGGGCGAAGGGCTACACCTTC.

In its sample, this clonotype was seen a few times. This chain links TRBV6-1 with TRBJ1-1, with 7 positions matching TRBD1. The CDR3 spans 17 residues. Germline trimming cut 8 bases from V and 0 bases from J; bases unmatched to any gene: 15. The germline gives CDR1 MNHNS, CDR2 SASEGT. The CDR3, as DNA: TGTGCCAGCTCACCTCTCACTCCGGGACAGATGAACACTGAAGCTTTCTTT. Translated, it gives CASSPLTPGQMNTEAFF.

The V call is TRBV3-1, the J call TRBJ1-4, with D unresolved. The germline V and J ends were trimmed by 0 bases and 15 bases, with 14 bases remaining between them. The CDR3 covers 13 residues. CDR1 is LGHDT, CDR2 YNNKEL, per germline (reference sequence). For the CDR3, the DNA is TGTGCCAGCAGCCAAGAAGGAGGAAAAACGGTGTTTTTT. It translates to CASSQEGGKTVFF.

The chain links TRBV20-1 to TRBJ1-1, with 10 bases that match TRBD1. V shed 6 bases and J 3 bases; nucleotides not matched to a gene: 4. From germline, CDR1 is DFQATT and CDR2 SNEGSKA (reference sequence). The CDR3 has 13 residues. CDR3 region: CSAPGQGDTEAFF. CDR3 coding DNA: TGCAGTGCCCCAGGACAGGGGGACACTGAAGCTTTCTTT.

This clonotype was picked up one time. This chain joins TRBV7-2 and TRBJ2-3, with D tentatively TRBD2 (7 bases). Trimming shortened V by 1 base and J by 6 bases, and 14 bases separated the two germline ends. Looked up from germline, CDR1 is SGHTA and CDR2 is FQGNSA. CDR3 length: 15 amino acids. CDR3 residues: CASSLGGGPSDTQYF. CDR3 DNA sequence: TGTGCCAGCAGCTTAGGGGGGGGCCCTAGTGATACGCAGTATTTT.

There are many counts of this clonotype. V is TRBV2 and J is TRBJ1-6, with 8 bases matching TRBD1. Germline V gene lookup returns CDR1 SNHLY and CDR2 FYNNEI. J gave up 8 bases and V 8 bases, and 11 bases lay outside the gene matches. The CDR3 is 15 amino acids. CDR3 in DNA: TGTGCCAGCTCACAAACAGGGGGGGCAGATTCACCCCTCCACTTT. Protein sequence: CASSQTGGADSPLHF.

The chain uses TRBV20-1 and TRBJ1-3; D is uncertain. Looked up from germline, CDR1 is DFQATT and CDR2 is SNEGSKA (reference sequence). The CDR3 totals 14 residues. Deletions cut 8 bases from V and 2 bases from J, with 16 bases between. In nucleotides, the CDR3 is TGCAGTTGCCCAGATGGCGGACCTGGAAACACCATATATTTT. Protein: CSCPDGGPGNTIYF.

Ten or more counts support this clonotype. This rearrangement joins TRBV6-5 to TRBJ1-1; D remains ambiguous. The V end was cut by 2 bases, the J end by 1 base, with 5 bases between. CDR1 is MNHEY and CDR2 is SVGAGI in the germline V gene. CDR3 size: 13 residues. The chain's CDR3 is CASSYGENTEAFF. In DNA, the CDR3 is TGTGCCAGCAGTTACGGTGAGAACACTGAAGCTTTCTTT.

The chain has TRBV7-2 and TRBJ2-1, with TRBD1 matching 10 bases. With V trimmed by 5 bases and J by 6 bases, 7 bases remained unmatched. The CDR3 contains 15 residues. Looked up from germline, CDR1 is SGHTA and CDR2 is FQGNSA. The CDR3 region is CASSQVGTGVNEQFF. The CDR3 nucleotides are TGTGCCAGCAGCCAAGTCGGGACAGGGGTCAATGAGCAGTTCTTC.

This clonotype was counted many times. The CDR3 DNA follows: TGTGCCAGCAGGGGTATTGAAGCTTTCTTT. It specifies CASRGIEAFF. The chain links TRBV2 to TRBJ1-1, with D unresolved. In germline, CDR1 is SNHLY, CDR2 FYNNEI. There are 10 residues in the CDR3. The ends were cut back, 6 bases at V and 7 bases at J, with 6 bases in the middle.

This clonotype was counted many times. The gene calls are TRBV20-1 and TRBJ2-7; 9 bases are shared with TRBD1. With 1 base clipped from V and 5 bases from J, the junction kept 3 bases outside the gene matches. Germline lookup yields CDR1 DFQATT and CDR2 SNEGSKA (reference sequence). The CDR3 is 13 residues long. CDR3 sequence (DNA): TGCAGTGCTAGAGCGGACAGGGGTAACGAGCAGTACTTC. Protein: CSARADRGNEQYF.

There are many counts of this clonotype. The chain recombines TRBV7-2 with TRBJ1-4; D gene uncertain. The germline gives CDR1 SGHTA, CDR2 FQGNSA. The germline V and J ends were trimmed by 3 bases and 0 bases, with 5 bases remaining between them. CDR3 length: 14 residues. The CDR3 coding sequence is TGTGCCAGCAGCTTTACAACAACTAATGAAAAACTGTTTTTT. Translating gives CASSFTTTNEKLFF.

This clonotype was seen repeatedly, ten times or more. This sequence joins TRBV24-1 and TRBJ2-5, with 15 bases matching TRBD2. This CDR3 spans 15 amino acids. The V and J ends lost 3 bases and 7 bases, in that order; junction bases with no gene match: 2. The germline V gene has CDR1 KGHDR and CDR2 SFDVKD. The CDR3 nucleotides read TGTGCCACCAGTGATCCGGGACTAGCGGGGGGGACCCAGTACTTC. This codes for CATSDPGLAGGTQYF.

Many counts were recorded for this clonotype. The chain is built from TRBV7-8 and TRBJ1-5; maybe TRBD1 (5 bases). V shed 5 bases and J shed 3 bases, with 11 bases lying between them. The CDR3 totals 14 residues. Germline V gene lookup returns CDR1 SGHVS and CDR2 FQNEAQ. CDR3 amino acids: CASSPGLLNQPQHF. The CDR3 DNA follows: TGTGCCAGCAGCCCGGGACTGCTCAATCAGCCCCAGCATTTT.

This clonotype was seen at least ten times. CDR3 DNA: TGCGCCAGCAGCATATCCGGGACAGGGGTTTATTCACCCCTCCACTTT. Translated: CASSISGTGVYSPLHF. The V call is TRBV5-1, the J call TRBJ1-6; 10 bases fit TRBD1. V shed 4 bases and J 8 bases; nucleotides not matched to a gene: 9. This CDR3 region has 16 residues. Germline values: CDR1 SGHRS, CDR2 YFSETQ. The full variable domain, completed using reference TRBV5-1 and TRBJ1-6, is KAGVTQTPRYLIKTRGQQVTLSCSPISGHRSVSWYQQTPGQGLQFLFEYFSETQRNKGNFPGRFSGRQFSNSRSEMNVSTLELGDSALYLCASSISGTGVYSPLHFGNGTRLTVT.

To note about this clonotype: Being one base from a much bigger clone, this may be a read error. The genes are TRBV2 and TRBJ2-5, with 10 bases that match TRBD2. Unmatched junction bases numbered 9, after V lost 4 bases and J lost 4 bases. The germline V gene encodes CDR1 SNHLY and CDR2 FYNNEI. There are 16 residues in the CDR3. The CDR3 protein is CASSVTSGALRETQYF. CDR3 DNA: TGTGCCAGCAGTGTAACTAGCGGGGCTTTACGAGAGACCCAGTACTTC.

This clonotype was seen repeatedly, ten times or more. J is TRBJ1-2 and V is TRBV9, with 7 bases that match TRBD1. Per the germline V gene, CDR1 is SGDLS and CDR2 is YYNGEE. V trimming: 3 bases; J trimming: 7 bases; junction bases outside the gene matches: 9. The CDR3 length is 14 residues. The CDR3 coding sequence is TGTGCCAGCAGCGCGGACTGGAGGGGGCCTGGCTACACCTTC. Translating it yields CASSADWRGPGYTF.

With regard to this clonotype: A much larger clone differs by one base, so this may be a read error. The genes are TRBV7-2 and TRBJ1-1, with D possibly matching TRBD1 (6 bases). The V end lost 5 bases, the J end lost 4 bases, and 17 bases lay between the germline ends. This CDR3 is built from 15 residues. Germline V gene data show CDR1 as SGHTA and CDR2 as FQGNSA. The CDR3 bases are TGTGCCAGCAGCCCGCGGACAGCCGGCGTCACTGAAGCTTTCTTT. Its translation is CASSPRTAGVTEAFF. The entire variable domain, with the rest obtained from reference TRBV7-2 and TRBJ1-1, is as follows: GAGVSQSPSNKVTEKGKDVELRCDPISGHTALYWYRQSLGQGLEFLIYFQGNSAPDKSGLPSDRFSAERTGGSVSTLTIQRTQQEDSAVYLCASSPRTAGVTEAFFGQGTRLTVV.